These 21 T cell receptor beta chains originate from one sample sequenced in a study of early T cells in non-severe SARS-CoV-2 infection. TCRdb analysed the 5' RACE reads with MiXCR anew, one entry per CDR3 protein. The data show about 56,000 distinct CDR3 sequences, roughly 15% seen once. The starting material was whole blood, obtained at baseline. These receptors were obtained from an adult who was a healthcare worker with PCR-confirmed SARS-CoV-2 infection or an uninfected control (not recorded which).

The chain is built from TRBV4-1 and TRBJ1-6, with TRBD1 as a possible D gene (5 bases). The CDR3 is 13 residues long. Germline CDR1 is MGHRA and CDR2 is YSYEKL. The V end was cut by 9 bases, the J end by 6 bases, with 12 bases between. The CDR3 protein is CASSRDLNSPLHF. The CDR3 DNA is TGCGCCAGTTCCCGGGACCTTAATTCACCCCTCCACTTT.

Relative to its sample, this clonotype is medium-sized. This chain joins TRBV20-1 and TRBJ1-4; a weak D match, TRBD1 (5 bases). Trimming took off 1 base at V and 4 bases at J, with 10 bases between the two ends. Germline CDR1 reads DFQATT; CDR2 reads SNEGSKA (reference sequence). This CDR3 is 14 amino acids long. Written as DNA, the CDR3 is TGCAGTGCTAGAGGGGACTTTGGTAATGAAAAACTGTTTTTT. It specifies CSARGDFGNEKLFF.

In this sample, this clonotype turned up many times. The chain carries TRBV19 and TRBJ1-5, with 8 bases fitting TRBD1. Germline V CDR1 and CDR2: LNHDA, SQIVND (reference sequence). This CDR3 is 15 amino acids long. The V gene end was trimmed by 3 bases and the J gene end by 3 bases; junction bases not matched to a gene: 4. The CDR3 DNA follows: TGTGCCAGTAGTATCCAGACAGGGGTCAATCAGCCCCAGCATTTT. This gives the protein CASSIQTGVNQPQHF.

The chain joins TRBV2 to TRBJ1-1, with a tentative D call TRBD1 (5 bases). V was shortened by 4 bases and J by 8 bases, with 8 bases between the two germline ends. Germline assignment: CDR1 SNHLY and CDR2 FYNNEI. The CDR3 contains 11 residues. The CDR3 loop reads CASSGRTEAFF. For the CDR3, the DNA is TGTGCCAGCAGTGGGAGGACAGAAGCTTTCTTT.

This clonotype was counted between two and nine times. This chain uses TRBV5-1 with TRBJ1-3, with D unresolved. This CDR3 spans 13 amino acids. Trimming took 5 bases from V and 4 from J, leaving 10 bases between them. The germline gives CDR1 SGHRS, CDR2 YFSETQ. The CDR3 DNA sequence: TGCGCCAGCAGATCGGACCCGGGAAACACCATATATTTT. This codes for CASRSDPGNTIYF.

This sequence joins TRBV20-1 and TRBJ2-1, with D possibly called TRBD1 or TRBD2 (6 bases each). The V gene's germline CDR1 is DFQATT and CDR2 SNEGSKA (reference sequence). The CDR3 has 14 residues. Between the trimmed V and J ends, which lost 0 bases and 4 bases, there was a span of 10 bases. The CDR3 region is CSARERDTYNEQFF. As DNA, the CDR3 is TGCAGTGCTAGAGAGCGGGACACATACAATGAGCAGTTCTTC.

This clonotype was detected only once. This may arise from a read error, as a much more abundant clone is one base away. The V call is TRBV11-2, the J call TRBJ2-5; D is uncertain. The CDR3 contains 13 residues. Germline V lookup: CDR1 SGHAT, CDR2 FQNNGV. CDR3 in DNA: TGTGTCAGCAGCTTAGGGTTGGTCGAGACCCAGTACTTC. This codes for CVSSLGLVETQYF.

The sample holds many counts of this clonotype. Here the CDR3 DNA reads TGTGCCAGCAGTTACGGTCCTAGCAGTAGCGGTGGCGGGCAGCCCCAGCATTTT. Translated, it gives CASSYGPSSSGGGQPQHF. The chain has TRBV6-6 and TRBJ1-5; D unresolved. Germline loops: CDR1 MNHNY, CDR2 SVGAGI (reference sequence). The CDR3 runs 18 residues. The V gene lost 2 bases and the J gene lost 7 bases, with 24 bases spanning the gap.

The chain recombines TRBV20-1 with TRBJ2-1, with 13 bases matching TRBD2. Trimming removed 0 bases from V and 4 bases from J; junction bases left unmatched: 6. Looked up from germline, CDR1 is DFQATT and CDR2 is SNEGSKA (reference sequence). There are 17 residues in the CDR3. The CDR3 DNA follows: TGCAGTGCTAGAGATTCCCGGACTAGCGGGAGTTACAATGAGCAGTTCTTC. Translating gives CSARDSRTSGSYNEQFF.

The sample holds a few counts of this clonotype. This chain connects TRBV6-1 to TRBJ2-3; 10 bases fit TRBD2. V shed 8 bases and J 5 bases; nucleotides not matched to a gene: 10. Germline loops: CDR1 MNHNS, CDR2 SASEGT. The CDR3 contains 15 residues. As DNA, the CDR3 is TGTGCCAGCTCTGGACTAGCGGACGCACAAGATACGCAGTATTTT. Protein product: CASSGLADAQDTQYF.

This clonotype has just a few counts. V gene TRBV12-3 or TRBV12-4 combines with J gene TRBJ2-5; D is ambiguous. The CDR3 extends over 11 amino acids. V was trimmed by 4 bases and J by 5 bases, leaving 5 bases between them. CDR3 loop: CASSSMETQYF. Written as DNA, the CDR3 is TGTGCCAGCAGTTCTATGGAGACCCAGTACTTC.

This clonotype was counted a few times. The chain combines TRBV20-1 with TRBJ2-1; unclear D gene. The CDR3 is 14 residues long. Germline CDR1 DFQATT, CDR2 SNEGSKA (reference sequence). V lost 0 bases, J lost 2 bases, and 8 bases lay in between. CDR3: CSARDGVAYNEQFF. CDR3 coding DNA: TGCAGTGCTAGAGATGGGGTGGCCTACAATGAGCAGTTCTTC.

The chain is built from TRBV7-9 and TRBJ2-7; D is undetermined. This CDR3 is 11 amino acids long. CDR1 and CDR2 from the germline V gene are SEHNR and FQNEAQ (reference sequence). With 5 bases removed from V and 6 bases from J, the gap between germline ends came to 8 bases. The CDR3 loop is CASSSALEQYF. For the CDR3, the DNA is TGTGCCAGCAGCAGTGCCCTCGAGCAGTACTTC.

The chain joins TRBV20-1 to TRBJ2-7; D is undetermined. Germline CDR1 and CDR2: DFQATT and SNEGSKA (reference sequence). The CDR3 is made up of 12 amino acids. V lost 6 bases and J lost 2, with 11 bases in between. The CDR3 sequence is CSAQDRAYEQYF. CDR3 DNA sequence: TGCAGTGCCCAGGACCGAGCCTACGAGCAGTACTTC.

The rearrangement uses TRBV4-1 and TRBJ2-7; no clear D gene. From germline, CDR1 is MGHRA and CDR2 YSYEKL. The germline V and J ends were trimmed by 1 base and 2 bases, with 12 bases remaining between them. This CDR3 is built from 15 residues. CDR3 sequence: CASSQVLRAPYEQYF. In DNA, the CDR3 is TGCGCCAGCAGCCAAGTGCTCAGAGCCCCCTACGAGCAGTACTTC.

This clonotype was observed many times. The V gene is TRBV20-1, the J gene TRBJ2-1; 8 bases are a match to TRBD2. Germline values: CDR1 DFQATT, CDR2 SNEGSKA (reference sequence). This CDR3 has 13 residues. Losses at the gene ends were 3 bases for V and 8 bases for J; bases not matched to a gene: 6. In DNA, the CDR3 is TGCAGTGCTAGCGCGGGAGGAGGCGATGAGCAGTTCTTC. Its protein product is CSASAGGGDEQFF.

This clonotype has a count of ten or more. V usage is TRBV6-4 and J usage is TRBJ2-3, with a tentative D call TRBD2 (6 bases). Germline V CDR1 and CDR2: MRHNA, SNTAGT. The CDR3 has 14 amino acids. Trimming removed 4 bases from V and 0 bases from J, with 8 bases in between. The CDR3 region is CASSAGTSTDTQYF. The CDR3 nucleotides read TGTGCCAGCAGTGCCGGGACTAGCACAGATACGCAGTATTTT.

In regard to this clonotype: Since a much larger clone is just one base distant, this may be a read error. The chain combines TRBV12-5 with TRBJ2-5; perhaps TRBD2 as D (6 bases). Germline V gene lookup returns CDR1 LGHNT and CDR2 FRNRAP. V was shortened by 5 bases and J by 3 bases, with 16 bases between the two germline ends. The CDR3 contains 15 residues. CDR3 nucleotide sequence: TGTGCTAGTGGTCCGAGGTTAGCGGTCGAAGAGACCCAGTACTTC. This gives the protein CASGPRLAVEETQYF.

This clonotype occurred many times. V gene TRBV29-1 combines with J gene TRBJ2-3; D perhaps matches TRBD2 (6 bases). Germline V lookup: CDR1 SQVTM, CDR2 ANQGSEA. The CDR3 consists of 12 residues. CDR3 nucleotides: TGCACCGAGGGACTTTTGACAGATACGCAGTATTTT. Its translation: CTEGLLTDTQYF.

The table lists this clonotype with a few counts. The V call is TRBV10-3, the J call TRBJ2-2; weak D call: TRBD1 (5 bases). The length of the CDR3 is 14 residues. The germline V and J ends were trimmed by 11 bases and 4 bases, with 17 bases remaining between them. CDR1 is ENHRY and CDR2 is SYGVKD in the germline V gene. The chain's CDR3 is CALKETDPTGELFF. DNA of the CDR3: TGTGCCTTGAAGGAGACAGATCCCACCGGGGAGCTGTTTTTT.

At least ten counts were recorded for this clonotype. The rearrangement joins TRBV14 to TRBJ1-1, with a possible D match to TRBD1 (6 bases). Germline CDR1 reads SGHDN; CDR2 reads FVKESK. This CDR3 contains 16 residues. V lost 0 bases, J lost 4 bases, and 15 bases lay in between. CDR3 sequence: CASSQEHRVVSTEAFF. For the CDR3, the DNA is TGTGCCAGCAGCCAAGAGCACAGGGTTGTGAGCACTGAAGCTTTCTTT. Drawing the rest from reference TRBV14 and TRBJ1-1, the complete variable domain is EAGVTQFPSHSVIEKGQTVTLRCDPISGHDNLYWYRRVMGKEIKFLLHFVKESKQDESGMPNNRFLAERTGGTYSTLKVQPAELEDSGVYFCASSQEHRVVSTEAFFGQGTRLTVV.